The present T cell receptor beta chain was sequenced within a study of response to subunit inactivated influenza vaccine. Study-level points and caveats: There was a suggestion from the authors that each seasonal influenza vaccination recruits few new T cells.

Between the trimmed V and J ends, which lost 4 bases and 0 bases, there was a span of 9 bases. CDR3 length equals 15 residues. This clonotype was observed at least ten times. Its antigen is currently unknown. TCRdb called the RT-PCR reads again in MiXCR, with one record for every CDR3 protein. This table holds approximately 530,000 distinct CDR3 sequences, less than 7.5% found once. The chain joins TRBV12-3 or TRBV12-4 to TRBJ2-2; no definite D call. The TCR sequence derives from a man between 50 and 69 years old who received an inactivated influenza vaccine. This sample comprised PBMCs from blood, obtained less than 30 months after vaccination. The CDR3 nucleotides are TGTGCCAGCAGTTCCCGAAGACCGAACACCGGGGAGCTGTTTTTT. Translation gives CASSSRRPNTGELFF.